This T cell receptor beta chain appears in the sequencing data of a study of cytomegalovirus exposure and HLA in healthy donors. Study-wide points: The dataset shows that most TCR sequences were rare, while some public TCRs occurred in many donors. It was reported that the classifier diagnosed cytomegalovirus status with high specificity and sensitivity in both the original and validation cohorts.

Comment on this clone: Its antigen is currently unknown.

Here immunoSEQ multiplex PCR was the method, and the copy in TCRdb shows in-frame clones only, minus some. The data contain 200,000 to 250,000 clones, around four fifths of them singletons. Sample: PBMCs. This clonotype was obtained from a woman aged 25 to 39 in good health and CMV-seropositive.

The CDR3 coding sequence is TGTGCCAGTACCTTCGGGAGGAGCACAGATACGCAGTATTTT. It specifies CASTFGRSTDTQYF. The chain links TRBV19 to TRBJ2-3; 7 bases map to TRBD2. V gave up 7 bases and J gave up 0 bases; unmatched junction bases: 4. This CDR3 region has 14 residues. Germline CDR1 LNHDA, CDR2 SQIVND (reference sequence).